The T cell receptor beta chain described here comes from a study of OX40 agonist ivuxolimab in advanced cancers. Study findings and constraints: The study observed clonal expansion of CD4+ and CD8+ blood T cells by week 6 at 0.1 to 3.0 mg/kg.

About this clone: Its matching antigen is unknown.

Per the germline V gene, CDR1 is SGHTA and CDR2 is FQGTGA. The germline V and J ends were trimmed by 1 base and 6 bases, with 11 bases remaining between them. The CDR3 loop spans 14 amino acids. Sequencing used immunoSEQ multiplex PCR; TCRdb keeps in-frame clones, though not all of them. The sample lists 55,000 to 75,000 clones; roughly 80% were seen once. The rearrangement joins TRBV7-3 to TRBJ2-3; D possibly corresponds to TRBD1 (5 bases). This clonotype was obtained from an adult with an advanced solid tumor such as melanoma, head and neck, liver or kidney cancer. The sequenced sample was CD4+ or CD8+ T cells sorted from blood, obtained in a trial of the OX40 agonist ivuxolimab. In nucleotides, the CDR3 is TGTGCCAGCAGCTTAATGGGATCAGGGGATACGCAGTATTTT. This codes for CASSLMGSGDTQYF.